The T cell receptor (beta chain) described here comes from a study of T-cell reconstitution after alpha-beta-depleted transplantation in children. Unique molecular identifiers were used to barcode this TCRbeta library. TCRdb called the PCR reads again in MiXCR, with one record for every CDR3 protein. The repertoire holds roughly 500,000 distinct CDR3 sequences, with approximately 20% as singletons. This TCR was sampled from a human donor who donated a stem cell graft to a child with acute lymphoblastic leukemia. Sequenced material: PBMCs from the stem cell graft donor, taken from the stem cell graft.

CDR3 DNA sequence: TGTGCCAGCAGCCAGGGTCCCGGGACAGGGATCAATCAGCCCCAGCATTTT. This sequence encodes CASSQGPGTGINQPQHF. The chain joins TRBV3-1 to TRBJ1-5; 9 bases are shared with TRBD1. Germline V gene lookup returns CDR1 LGHDT and CDR2 YNNKEL (reference sequence). The CDR3 spans 17 residues. V trimming: 3 bases; J trimming: 3 bases; junction bases outside the gene matches: 9. The full variable domain, in which reference TRBV3-1 and TRBJ1-5 provide the parts outside the CDR3, is DTAVSQTPKYLVTQMGNDKSIKCEQNLGHDTMYWYKQDSKKFLKIMFSYNNKELIINETVPNRFSPKSPDKAHLNLHINSLELGDSAVYFCASSQGPGTGINQPQHFGDGTRLSIL.